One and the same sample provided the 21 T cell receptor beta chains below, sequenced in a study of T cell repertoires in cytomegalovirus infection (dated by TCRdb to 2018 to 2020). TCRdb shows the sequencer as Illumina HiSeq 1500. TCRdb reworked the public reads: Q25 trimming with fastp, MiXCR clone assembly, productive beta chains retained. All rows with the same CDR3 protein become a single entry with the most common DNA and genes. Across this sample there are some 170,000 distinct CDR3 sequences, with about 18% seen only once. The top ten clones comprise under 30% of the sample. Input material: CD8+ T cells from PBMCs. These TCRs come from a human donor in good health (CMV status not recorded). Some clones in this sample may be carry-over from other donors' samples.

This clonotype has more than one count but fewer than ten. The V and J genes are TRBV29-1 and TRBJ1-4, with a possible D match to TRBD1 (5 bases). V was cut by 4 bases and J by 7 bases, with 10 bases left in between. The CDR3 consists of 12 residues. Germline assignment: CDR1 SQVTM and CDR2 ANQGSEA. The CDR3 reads CSVVNGGEKLFF. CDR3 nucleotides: TGCAGCGTTGTAAATGGGGGTGAAAAACTGTTTTTT.

CDR3 residues: CSVVAGGPSSTDTQYF. The CDR3 region has the DNA TGCAGCGTTGTGGCGGGGGGCCCCTCTAGCACAGATACGCAGTATTTT. The chain has TRBV29-1 and TRBJ2-3; 8 bases are a match to TRBD2. Germline CDR1 and CDR2: SQVTM and ANQGSEA. CDR3 length: 16 residues. V was pared by 4 bases and J by 0 bases, with 9 bases of the junction left unmatched.

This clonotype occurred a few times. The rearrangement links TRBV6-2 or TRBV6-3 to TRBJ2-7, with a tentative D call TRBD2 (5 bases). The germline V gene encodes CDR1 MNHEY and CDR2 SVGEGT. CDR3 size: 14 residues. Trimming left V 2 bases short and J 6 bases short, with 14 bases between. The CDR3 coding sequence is TGTGCCAGCAGTTACGTGGCTAGCCTCGGCGAGCAGTACTTC. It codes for CASSYVASLGEQYF.

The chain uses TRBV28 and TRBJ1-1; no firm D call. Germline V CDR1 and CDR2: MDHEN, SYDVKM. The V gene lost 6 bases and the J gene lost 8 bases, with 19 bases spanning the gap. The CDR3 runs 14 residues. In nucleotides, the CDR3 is TGTGCCAGCAGCTATCCGGGCCCCGGGAGGGAAGCTTTCTTT. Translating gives CASSYPGPGREAFF.

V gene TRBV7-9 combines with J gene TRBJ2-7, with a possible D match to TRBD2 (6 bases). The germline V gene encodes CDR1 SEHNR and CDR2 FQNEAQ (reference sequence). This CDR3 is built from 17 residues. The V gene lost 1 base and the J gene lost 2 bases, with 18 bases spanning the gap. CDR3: CASSLVRGTWDAYEQYF. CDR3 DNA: TGTGCCAGCAGCTTAGTCCGCGGGACTTGGGACGCCTACGAGCAGTACTTC.

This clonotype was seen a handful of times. DNA for the CDR3: TGTGCCAGCAGTTTAAGGGCCGCCAATGAGCAGTTCTTC. It translates to CASSLRAANEQFF. The chain links TRBV12-3 or TRBV12-4 to TRBJ2-1; D unclear. The V gene lost 2 bases and the J gene lost 6 bases, with 8 bases spanning the gap. CDR3 length equals 13 residues.

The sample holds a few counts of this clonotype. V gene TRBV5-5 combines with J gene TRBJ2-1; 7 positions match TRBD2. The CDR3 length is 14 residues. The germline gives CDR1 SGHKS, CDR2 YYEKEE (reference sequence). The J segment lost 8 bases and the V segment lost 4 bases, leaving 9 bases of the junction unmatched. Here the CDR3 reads CASSLAEGGHEQFF. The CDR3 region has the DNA TGTGCCAGCAGCCTAGCGGAGGGCGGCCATGAGCAGTTCTTC.

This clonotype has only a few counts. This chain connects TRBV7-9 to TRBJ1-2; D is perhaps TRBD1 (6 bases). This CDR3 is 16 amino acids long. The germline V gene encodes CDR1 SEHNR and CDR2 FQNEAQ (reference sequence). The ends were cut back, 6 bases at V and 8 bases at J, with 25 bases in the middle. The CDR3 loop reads CASSAKEDPGERGYTF. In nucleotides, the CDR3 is TGTGCCAGCAGTGCCAAAGAGGATCCAGGGGAAAGAGGCTACACCTTC.

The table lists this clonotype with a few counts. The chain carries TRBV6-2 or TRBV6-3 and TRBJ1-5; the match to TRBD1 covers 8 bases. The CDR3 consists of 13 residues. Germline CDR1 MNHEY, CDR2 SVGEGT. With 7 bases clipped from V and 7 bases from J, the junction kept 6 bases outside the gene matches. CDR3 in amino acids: CASTMTGDQPQHF. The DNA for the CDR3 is TGTGCCAGCACTATGACAGGGGACCAGCCCCAGCATTTT.

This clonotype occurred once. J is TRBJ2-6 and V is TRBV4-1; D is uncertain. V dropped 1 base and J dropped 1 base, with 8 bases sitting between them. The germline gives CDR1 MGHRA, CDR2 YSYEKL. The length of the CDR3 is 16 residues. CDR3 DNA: TGCGCCAGCAGCCAAGGTTTTGGGTCTGGGGCCAACGTCCTGACTTTC. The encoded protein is CASSQGFGSGANVLTF.

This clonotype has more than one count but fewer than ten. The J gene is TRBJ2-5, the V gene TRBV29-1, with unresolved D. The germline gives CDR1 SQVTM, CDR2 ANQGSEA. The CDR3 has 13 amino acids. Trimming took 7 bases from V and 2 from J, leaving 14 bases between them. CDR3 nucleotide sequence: TGCAGCGCTTTGTTAGCCAAGCAAGAGACCCAGTACTTC. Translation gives CSALLAKQETQYF.

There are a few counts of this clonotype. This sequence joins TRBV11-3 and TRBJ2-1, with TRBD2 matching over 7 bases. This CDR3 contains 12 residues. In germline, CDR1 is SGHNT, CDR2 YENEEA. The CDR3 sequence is CASGAADDEQFF. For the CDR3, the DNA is TGTGCGAGCGGGGCGGCGGATGATGAGCAGTTCTTC.

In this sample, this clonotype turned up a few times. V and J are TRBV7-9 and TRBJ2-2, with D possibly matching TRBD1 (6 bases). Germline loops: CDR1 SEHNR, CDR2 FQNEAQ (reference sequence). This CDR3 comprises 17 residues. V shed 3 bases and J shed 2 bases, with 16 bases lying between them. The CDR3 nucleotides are TGTGCCAGCAGCTTTTCCAGGGGCCAACCCAACACCGGGGAGCTGTTTTTT. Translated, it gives CASSFSRGQPNTGELFF.

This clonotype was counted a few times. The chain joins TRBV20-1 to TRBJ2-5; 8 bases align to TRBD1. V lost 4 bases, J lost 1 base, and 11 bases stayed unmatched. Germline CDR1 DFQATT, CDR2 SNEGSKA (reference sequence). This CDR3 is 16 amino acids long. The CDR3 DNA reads TGCAGTGCTACACCGCCGGACAGGGTAACCCAAGAGACCCAGTACTTC. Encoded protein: CSATPPDRVTQETQYF.

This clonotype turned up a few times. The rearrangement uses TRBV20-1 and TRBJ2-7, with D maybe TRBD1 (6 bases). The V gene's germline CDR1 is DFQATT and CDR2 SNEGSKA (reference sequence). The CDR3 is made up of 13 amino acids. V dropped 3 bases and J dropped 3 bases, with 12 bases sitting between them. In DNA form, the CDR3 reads TGCAGTGCTAGGGGCCAGGGGTTCTACGAGCAGTACTTC. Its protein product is CSARGQGFYEQYF.

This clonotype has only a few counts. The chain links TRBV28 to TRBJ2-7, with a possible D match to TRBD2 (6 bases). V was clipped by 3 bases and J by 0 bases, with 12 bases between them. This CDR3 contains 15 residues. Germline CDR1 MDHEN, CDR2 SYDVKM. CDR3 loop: CASSFAAGGSYEQYF. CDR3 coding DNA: TGTGCCAGCAGTTTTGCAGCGGGCGGCTCCTACGAGCAGTACTTC.

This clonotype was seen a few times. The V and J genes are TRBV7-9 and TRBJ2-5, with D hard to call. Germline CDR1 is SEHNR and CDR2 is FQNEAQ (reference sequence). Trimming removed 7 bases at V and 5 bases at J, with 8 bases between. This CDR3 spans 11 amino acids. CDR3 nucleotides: TGTGCCAGCACCAATAGGGAGACCCAGTACTTC. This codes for CASTNRETQYF. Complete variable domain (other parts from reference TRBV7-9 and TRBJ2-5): DTGVSQNPRHKITKRGQNVTFRCDPISEHNRLYWYRQTLGQGPEFLTYFQNEAQLEKSRLLSDRFSAERPKGSFSTLEIQRTEQGDSAMYLCASTNRETQYFGPGTRLLVL.

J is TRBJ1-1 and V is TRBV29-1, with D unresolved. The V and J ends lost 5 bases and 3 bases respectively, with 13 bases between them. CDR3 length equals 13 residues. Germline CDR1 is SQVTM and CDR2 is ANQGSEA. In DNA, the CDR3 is TGCAGCGTTTTCCCCGGGAGAGACACTGAAGCTTTCTTT. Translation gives CSVFPGRDTEAFF.

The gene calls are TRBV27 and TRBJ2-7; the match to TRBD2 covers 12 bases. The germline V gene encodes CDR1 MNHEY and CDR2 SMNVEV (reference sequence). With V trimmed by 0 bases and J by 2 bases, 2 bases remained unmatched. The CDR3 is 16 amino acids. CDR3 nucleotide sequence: TGTGCCAGCAGTTTATCCACTAGCGGGGGGCCCTACGAGCAGTACTTC. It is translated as CASSLSTSGGPYEQYF.

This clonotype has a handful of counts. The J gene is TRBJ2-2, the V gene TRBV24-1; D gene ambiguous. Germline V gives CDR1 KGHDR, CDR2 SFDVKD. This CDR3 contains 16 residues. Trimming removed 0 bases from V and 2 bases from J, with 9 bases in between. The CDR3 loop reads CATSDLSTENTGELFF. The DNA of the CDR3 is TGTGCCACCAGTGATTTGAGTACCGAAAACACCGGGGAGCTGTTTTTT.

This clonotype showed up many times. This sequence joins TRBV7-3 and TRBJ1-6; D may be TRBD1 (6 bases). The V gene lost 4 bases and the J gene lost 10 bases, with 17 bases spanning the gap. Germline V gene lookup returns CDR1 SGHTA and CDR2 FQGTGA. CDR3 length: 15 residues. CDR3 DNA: TGTGCCAGCAGCTCGAAACAGGGACTAATGTCACCCCTCCACTTT. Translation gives CASSSKQGLMSPLHF. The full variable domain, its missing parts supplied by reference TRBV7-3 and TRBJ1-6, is GAGVSQTPSNKVTEKGKYVELRCDPISGHTALYWYRQSLGQGPEFLIYFQGTGAADDSGLPNDRFFAVRPEGSVSTLKIQRTERGDSAVYLCASSSKQGLMSPLHFGNGTRLTVT.